This entry describes one T cell receptor (beta chain). The data were taken from a study of control samples from healthy donors and cancer patients. V lost 3 bases, J lost 8 bases, and 10 bases stayed unmatched. CDR3 length equals 16 residues. CDR1 LNHNV and CDR2 YYDKDF come from the germline V gene (reference sequence). Using immunoSEQ multiplex PCR, the repertoire was profiled, and TCRdb retains in-frame clones only, with some absent. This table has roughly 150,000 clones, 80% to 95% appearing once. The rearrangement joins TRBV15 to TRBJ1-3; 10 bases line up with TRBD1. This TCR derives from a man aged 18 to 35 in good health. Sequenced material: blood. CDR3 sequence (DNA): TGTGCCACCAGCAGGATTACGGGACAGGGGCCGGACACCATATATTTT. This translates into CATSRITGQGPDTIYF. Drawing the rest from reference TRBV15 and TRBJ1-3, the complete variable domain is DAMVIQNPRYQVTQFGKPVTLSCSQTLNHNVMYWYQQKSSQAPKLLFHYYDKDFNNEADTPDNFQSRRPNTSFCFLDIRSPGLGDTAMYLCATSRITGQGPDTIYFGEGSWLTVV.